This TCR beta chain was documented in a study of immune evolution from preneoplasia to lung adenocarcinoma. Study observations and caveats: Later-stage lesions seemingly showed higher T cell density and diversity than normal lung. Top clone frequencies peaked in normal lung, apparently declining through invasive adenocarcinoma.

The protocol was immunoSEQ multiplex PCR, while the TCRdb copy is restricted to in-frame clones and leaves out a portion. In the table there are about 2,200 clones, around four fifths of which are singletons. Germline V lookup: CDR1 LGHNA, CDR2 YNFKEQ. After removal of 0 bases from V and 4 bases from J, the junction contained 4 bases not matched to a gene. This CDR3 contains 16 residues. A remark on this clone: Its antigen is currently unknown.

Patient tissue came from resections in Japan or China, 2014–2017. Sequences were obtained from FFPE adjacent normal lung tissue. The TCR sequence derives from a person between 55 and 80 years old with lung adenocarcinoma. This sequence joins TRBV4-2 and TRBJ2-1; 9 nucleotides line up with TRBD1. CDR3 nucleotide sequence: TGTGCCAGCAGCCAAGAGGCCGGGACAGGGTACAATGAGCAGTTCTTC. Translating gives CASSQEAGTGYNEQFF.